The count of the clone carrying this T cell receptor (beta chain) is one. Germline V gives CDR1 MNHEY, CDR2 SMNVEV (reference sequence). The CDR3 spans 14 residues. J lost 4 bases, V lost 5 bases, and 8 bases had no gene match. The data originate from a study of T cell responses to AZD1222 COVID-19 vaccine. Some clones are missing from TCRdb's copy, which holds only in-frame ones; the method was immunoSEQ multiplex PCR. This repertoire shows 130,000 or so clones, roughly nine tenths found once; its top ten account for around 7%. Sequenced here: peripheral blood, sampled on day 0 of AZD1222 vaccination. The source of this sequence is an adult in good health. V is TRBV27 and J is TRBJ2-7, with 7 bases fitting TRBD1. The CDR3, as DNA: TGTGCCAGCAGTGCGACGACAGGGTTTTACGAGCAGTACTTC. The encoded protein is CASSATTGFYEQYF.